This T cell receptor beta chain comes out of a study of CXCR3-negative and CXCR3-positive naive CD8 T cells (dated by TCRdb to the late 2010s). At the level of the whole study: About 135 million TRB reads were obtained in total, roughly 1.5 +/- 0.3 million reads per library. Diversity and physicochemical repertoire analyses were performed on about 12 donors pooled from two independent experiments. TRBV-TRBJ cluster analysis included naive subsets from about 5 donors and memory cells from 3 donors.

Overall study outcomes, separate from this receptor: CXCR3 expression partially decreased after cryopreservation, so most assays used freshly isolated PBMCs. TRB CDR3s from CXCR3-positive naive cells showed higher hydrophobicity (lower Kidera factor 4), lower energy, and higher strength and volume indices than CXCR3-negative naive cells. Because surface CD5, which is linked to self-reactivity in mice, was comparable between the naive subsets, TCR interaction strength was also inferred from TRB CDR3 physicochemical properties. Repertoire diversity was comparably high in both naive subsets but much lower in memory CD8+ T cells. Within the same donor, TRBV-TRBJ usage looked similar between naive CXCR3-negative and CXCR3-positive cells, but memory cells had distinct patterns.

Sequencing was performed on a NextSeq 550. The Human TCR Profiling Kit (MiLaboratory) was used to prepare UMI-labeled 5' RACE TRB cDNA libraries. cDNA synthesis used the entire amount of extracted RNA, and PCR amplification then used the entire amount of cDNA produced. Libraries were prepared in parallel with an identical number of PCR cycles. From the authors' description of their analysis: With a minimum of two reads required per UMI, MIGEC and MiXCR pulled out about 50,000 +/- 10,000 unique UMI-labeled TRB cDNA molecules from each library. Each library averaged 40,000 +/- 10,000 functional in-frame TRB CDR3 nucleotide clonotypes without stop codons. After each sample was downsampled to 5000 UMI-labeled TRB molecules, VDJtools was used to calculate diversity metrics such as normalized Shannon-Wiener and Chao1. For the central five CDR3 residues, VDJtools calculated physicochemical properties weighted by clonotype size, namely interaction energy, strength, volume and Kidera factor 4. Through TCRdb reprocessing, the reads give one entry per CDR3 protein sequence; DNA is omitted. The V and J calls, along with clone size, are taken from TCRdb and not from the paper's own processing. This sample's table carries 140,000 to 150,000 distinct CDR3 sequences. The ten largest clones take up roughly 0.27% of the sample.

In the case of this clonotype: Its antigen remains undetermined.

For every CD8+ T cell subset, 300,000 cells were flow-sorted straight into RLT lysis buffer, and each subset was sorted in triplicate. Naive CD8+ T cells were defined stringently as CD45RO-CCR7+CD27+CD95- to exclude memory contaminants. Using standard density gradient centrifugation, peripheral blood mononuclear cells were isolated from buffy coats. Naive CXCR3-negative and CXCR3-positive CD8+ T cells were flow-sorted using a FACSAria III. An RNeasy Mini Kit was used to extract total RNA from the sorted cells. From cysteine to phenylalanine, the CDR3 is 13 amino acids long. No DNA is listed. The receptor chain draws on TRBV12-3 or TRBV12-4 and TRBJ2-7. The receptor comes from a human donor in good health. Some clones in this sample may be carry-over from other donors' samples. Sequenced sample: naive CXCR3+ CD8+ T cells from blood. Explained via the paper, the cell subset or site label denotes: CD45RO-CCR7+CD27+CD95- naive CD8+ T cells expressing CXCR3 (TNR3+). The CDR3 sequence is CASSLSRWYEQYF.